Shown below are 25 T cell receptor beta chains from a single sample sequenced in a study of OX40 agonist ivuxolimab in advanced cancers. Profiled with immunoSEQ multiplex PCR; TCRdb holds only in-frame clones, not every one. This table has about 73,000 clones, around 90% appearing once. Sequenced material: CD4+ or CD8+ T cells sorted from blood, taken in a trial of the OX40 agonist ivuxolimab. The receptors were sampled from an adult with an advanced solid tumor such as melanoma, head and neck, liver or kidney cancer.

The chain has TRBV7-9 and TRBJ2-1; TRBD2 matches at 12 bases. Trimming took 2 bases from V and 7 from J; bases not matched to a gene: 9. The length of the CDR3 is 17 residues. Germline V gene sequence: CDR1 SEHNR, CDR2 FQNEAQ (reference sequence). The CDR3 here is CASSLSLAGGPGNEQFF. CDR3 DNA: TGTGCCAGCAGCTTATCGCTAGCGGGAGGGCCAGGGAATGAGCAGTTCTTC.

CDR3 sequence: CASTYSEIITGELFF. In DNA, the CDR3 is TGTGCCAGCACGTACAGCGAGATAATCACCGGGGAGCTGTTTTTT. This chain connects TRBV2 to TRBJ2-2; the D is unclear. Trimming took off 7 bases at V and 4 bases at J, with 16 bases between the two ends. The CDR3 contains 15 residues. The germline V gene encodes CDR1 SNHLY and CDR2 FYNNEI.

The chain is built from TRBV5-4 and TRBJ2-5; no clear D. Looked up from germline, CDR1 is SGHNT and CDR2 is YYREEE (reference sequence). This CDR3 contains 13 residues. With 6 bases removed from V and 2 bases from J, the gap between germline ends came to 11 bases. CDR3 residues: CASNSLDQETQYF. In DNA form, the CDR3 reads TGTGCCAGCAATTCTTTGGATCAAGAGACCCAGTACTTC.

J is TRBJ2-5 and V is TRBV9; 7 nucleotides agree with TRBD2. CDR3 length: 14 amino acids. V shed 0 bases and J 4 bases; nucleotides not matched to a gene: 3. Germline assignment: CDR1 SGDLS and CDR2 YYNGEE. The CDR3 coding sequence is TGTGCCAGCAGCGTAGTGGGGGGGTCAGAGACCCAGTACTTC. Translation: CASSVVGGSETQYF.

The CDR3 nucleotides read TGCAGCTTTTGGACAGGATCCTATGGCTACACCTTC. This sequence encodes CSFWTGSYGYTF. The chain joins TRBV29-1 to TRBJ1-2; 7 bases fit TRBD1. V shed 8 bases, J shed 4 bases, and the junction held 7 bases outside the gene matches. CDR3 size: 12 residues. Per germline, CDR1 SQVTM and CDR2 ANQGSEA. Full variable domain (remainder filled in from reference TRBV29-1 and TRBJ1-2): SAVISQKPSRDICQRGTSLTIQCQVDSQVTMMFWYRQQPGQSLTLIATANQGSEATYESGFVIDKFPISRPNLTFSTLTVSNMSPEDSSIYLCSFWTGSYGYTFGSGTRLTVV.

The genes are TRBV6-1 and TRBJ2-7; D is ambiguous. The CDR3 has 13 residues. The V gene lost 1 base and the J gene lost 0 bases, with 4 bases spanning the gap. Germline CDR1 is MNHNS and CDR2 is SASEGT. The chain's CDR3 is CASSEGISYEQYF. CDR3 nucleotides: TGTGCCAGCAGTGAAGGGATCTCCTACGAGCAGTACTTC.

The chain uses TRBV2 and TRBJ1-1; no firm D call. The V end was cut by 0 bases, the J end by 3 bases, with 14 bases between. CDR3 length: 16 amino acids. Germline V gene data show CDR1 as SNHLY and CDR2 as FYNNEI. The CDR3 sequence: CASSEALGLADTEAFF. In nucleotides, the CDR3 is TGTGCCAGCAGTGAAGCGCTCGGACTAGCGGACACTGAAGCTTTCTTT.

The chain is built from TRBV7-9 and TRBJ2-7; possibly TRBD2 for D (6 bases). Germline V lookup: CDR1 SEHNR, CDR2 FQNEAQ (reference sequence). Deletions cut 0 bases from V and 2 bases from J, with 11 bases between. CDR3 length: 15 residues. The CDR3: CASSLASGGAYEQYF. CDR3 coding DNA: TGTGCCAGCAGCTTAGCTAGCGGAGGGGCCTACGAGCAGTACTTC.

This clone was picked up one time. This chain links TRBV7-3 with TRBJ2-2, with D maybe TRBD1 (6 bases). V lost 2 bases, J lost 0 bases, and 16 bases lay in between. CDR1 SGHTA and CDR2 FQGTGA come from the germline V gene. The CDR3 loop spans 18 amino acids. The CDR3 protein is CASSLLGAGKSNTGELFF. The CDR3 bases are TGTGCCAGCAGCTTACTGGGGGCAGGGAAATCGAACACCGGGGAGCTGTTTTTT. The variable domain in full, with the rest retrieved from reference TRBV7-3 and TRBJ2-2, is GAGVSQTPSNKVTEKGKYVELRCDPISGHTALYWYRQSLGQGPEFLIYFQGTGAADDSGLPNDRFFAVRPEGSVSTLKIQRTERGDSAVYLCASSLLGAGKSNTGELFFGEGSRLTVL.

The V call is TRBV6-5, the J call TRBJ2-1; TRBD1 aligns across 7 bases. This CDR3 is built from 13 residues. V shed 6 bases and J 6 bases; nucleotides not matched to a gene: 5. Germline-derived CDR1 and CDR2 are MNHEY and SVGAGI. The CDR3 coding sequence is TGTGCCAGCAGGACAGGGAACAGCAATGAGCAGTTCTTC. Translated, it gives CASRTGNSNEQFF.

The V gene is TRBV11-2, the J gene TRBJ1-1; D is perhaps TRBD1 (6 bases). The V and J ends lost 6 bases and 5 bases respectively, with 13 bases between them. CDR1 is SGHAT and CDR2 is FQNNGV in the germline V gene. The CDR3 has 13 residues. The CDR3 here is CASRAGVWTEAFF. The CDR3 nucleotides are TGTGCCAGCAGGGCAGGGGTGTGGACTGAAGCTTTCTTT.

V and J are TRBV27 and TRBJ1-6; no reliable D call. The ends were cut back, 0 bases at V and 12 bases at J, with 3 bases in the middle. CDR3 length equals 11 residues. Germline-derived CDR1 and CDR2 are MNHEY and SMNVEV (reference sequence). DNA of the CDR3: TGTGCCAGCAGTTTATCAGGACCCCTCCACTTT. Translated, it gives CASSLSGPLHF.

The CDR3 sequence is CASSENHRYTF. The CDR3 bases are TGTGCCAGCAGTGAAAATCATCGCTACACCTTC. The rearrangement uses TRBV6-1 and TRBJ1-2, with D unclear. V was clipped by 2 bases and J by 9 bases, with 7 bases between them. CDR1 MNHNS and CDR2 SASEGT come from the germline V gene. The CDR3 runs to 11 residues.

The CDR3 DNA follows: TGTGCCAGCAGCGTAGAGACAGGGTACGAGCAGTACTTC. Encoded protein: CASSVETGYEQYF. This chain joins TRBV9 and TRBJ2-7; TRBD1 matches 7 bases. V was pared by 0 bases and J by 4 bases, with 1 base of the junction left unmatched. The CDR3 covers 13 residues. Looked up from germline, CDR1 is SGDLS and CDR2 is YYNGEE. The whole variable domain, filled in from reference TRBV9 and TRBJ2-7, reads DSGVTQTPKHLITATGQRVTLRCSPRSGDLSVYWYQQSLDQGLQFLIQYYNGEERAKGNILERFSAQQFPDLHSELNLSSLELGDSALYFCASSVETGYEQYFGPGTRLTVT.

This chain links TRBV7-2 with TRBJ2-7; TRBD1 is a possible D gene (6 bases). The V gene lost 6 bases and the J gene lost 5 bases, with 17 bases spanning the gap. CDR3 length: 14 amino acids. Per germline, CDR1 SGHTA and CDR2 FQGNSA. CDR3 nucleotide sequence: TGTGCCAGCAGTTTCTGGGACACTCAAGACGAGCAGTACTTC. Protein sequence: CASSFWDTQDEQYF.

There are a few counts of this clone. The rearrangement links TRBV27 to TRBJ2-3; maybe TRBD1 (5 bases). With 1 base removed from V and 3 bases from J, the gap between germline ends came to 17 bases. The CDR3 totals 17 residues. The germline V gene has CDR1 MNHEY and CDR2 SMNVEV (reference sequence). The chain's CDR3 is CASSLWIPQGGTDTQYF. The CDR3, as DNA: TGTGCCAGCAGTTTATGGATCCCTCAGGGTGGGACAGATACGCAGTATTTT.

This CDR3 is CASSLADNSPLHF. In nucleotides, the CDR3 is TGTGCCAGCAGCCTTGCCGATAATTCACCCCTCCACTTT. This chain joins TRBV11-3 and TRBJ1-6; D gene ambiguous. The CDR3 sequence is 13 residues long. The germline V and J ends were trimmed by 5 bases and 5 bases, with 7 bases remaining between them. The germline V gene encodes CDR1 SGHNT and CDR2 YENEEA.

This clone was detected once. V gene TRBV11-2 combines with J gene TRBJ2-5, with D maybe TRBD1 (5 bases). The germline V and J ends were trimmed by 0 bases and 3 bases, with 8 bases remaining between them. The length of the CDR3 is 14 residues. Germline values: CDR1 SGHAT, CDR2 FQNNGV. The CDR3 bases are TGTGCCAGCAGCTTAGAGTTAGGGGAAGAGACCCAGTACTTC. Translation gives CASSLELGEETQYF.

This clone is categorized as medium-sized. The chain links TRBV27 to TRBJ1-5; 9 bases agree with TRBD1. The junction had 8 bases not matched to a gene; V was cut back by 7 bases and J by 7 bases. The CDR3 is 14 amino acids. Germline values: CDR1 MNHEY, CDR2 SMNVEV (reference sequence). Here the CDR3 reads CASMPGQGGQPQHF. CDR3 bases: TGTGCCAGCATGCCGGGACAGGGAGGCCAGCCCCAGCATTTT.

CDR3 sequence (DNA): TGTGCCAGCAGCTTAGAGGCTAGCGGAACCTACAATGAGCAGTTCTTC. Translated, it gives CASSLEASGTYNEQFF. The chain is built from TRBV11-2 and TRBJ2-1; 7 bases map to TRBD2. Trimming at V came to 0 bases and at J to 2 bases, leaving 4 bases not matched to a gene. Germline CDR1 SGHAT, CDR2 FQNNGV. CDR3 size: 16 residues.

The chain combines TRBV19 with TRBJ2-7, with D unresolved. The length of the CDR3 is 13 residues. CDR1 is LNHDA, CDR2 SQIVND, per germline (reference sequence). V was shortened by 1 base and J by 6 bases, with 10 bases between the two germline ends. The CDR3 here is CASSIGALAEQYF. CDR3 DNA sequence: TGTGCCAGTAGTATAGGGGCTTTAGCCGAGCAGTACTTC. The full variable domain, with the rest looked up from reference TRBV19 and TRBJ2-7, is DGGITQSPKYLFRKEGQNVTLSCEQNLNHDAMYWYRQDPGQGLRLIYYSQIVNDFQKGDIAEGYSVSREKKESFPLTVTSAQKNPTAFYLCASSIGALAEQYFGPGTRLTVT.

The chain employs TRBV28 and TRBJ2-5; D gene uncertain. CDR1 and CDR2 from the germline V gene are MDHEN and SYDVKM. V was cut by 5 bases and J by 3 bases, with 13 bases left in between. The length of the CDR3 is 14 residues. Written as DNA, the CDR3 is TGTGCCAGCAGTCCCGCTGTGGGTAAAGAGACCCAGTACTTC. Its translation is CASSPAVGKETQYF.

This chain connects TRBV27 to TRBJ2-7; D gene unclear. Trimming cost V 4 bases and J 3 bases, with 7 bases left between them. This CDR3 has 12 amino acids. From germline, CDR1 is MNHEY and CDR2 SMNVEV (reference sequence). The CDR3 DNA is TGTGCCAGCAGTTCAGCCGACTACGAGCAGTACTTC. Protein product: CASSSADYEQYF.

This clone was seen more than once but under ten times. V usage is TRBV4-1 and J usage is TRBJ1-3; D is uncertain. The V gene's germline CDR1 is MGHRA and CDR2 YSYEKL. There are 15 residues in the CDR3. Trimming took off 2 bases at V and 0 bases at J, with 8 bases between the two ends. CDR3 coding DNA: TGCGCCAGCAGCCAATGGCATAGCTCTGGAAACACCATATATTTT. This encodes CASSQWHSSGNTIYF.

The chain uses TRBV27 and TRBJ1-5; D possibly corresponds to TRBD1 (5 bases). This CDR3 contains 12 residues. Germline V gene sequence: CDR1 MNHEY, CDR2 SMNVEV (reference sequence). With 8 bases removed from V and 5 bases from J, the gap between germline ends came to 10 bases. CDR3 coding DNA: TGTGCCAGCGGTCCGGGGGATCAGCCCCAGCATTTT. Translation gives CASGPGDQPQHF.